This T cell receptor (beta chain) was found in a study of early T cells in non-severe SARS-CoV-2 infection. At the level of the study: The input, bulk RNA from unsorted whole blood, was sequenced, and chains were unpaired. Overall study results and limits: Missing private and CD4 specificities, VDJdb matching favored anti-spike CD8 responses.

This clonotype was seen only a few times. Its antigen remains unidentified. Trimming took 7 bases from V and 3 from J, leaving 15 bases between them. The CDR3 has 14 residues. CDR1 is LNHDA and CDR2 is SQIVND in the germline V gene (reference sequence). Unique molecular identifiers were attached to individual cDNA molecules. TCRdb redid the calling of the 5' RACE reads with MiXCR, one entry per CDR3 protein. The table has 45,000 to 55,000 distinct CDR3 sequences, about 5.9% seen once; the top ten hold just under 4%. The receptor was derived from an adult who was a healthcare worker with PCR-confirmed SARS-CoV-2 infection or an uninfected control (not recorded which). Sequenced sample: whole blood. The chain couples TRBV19 to TRBJ1-1, with a possible D match to TRBD1 (6 bases). The CDR3 nucleotides are TGTGCCAGTACCATACAGGGTTTTGACACTGAAGCTTTCTTT. Protein product: CASTIQGFDTEAFF.